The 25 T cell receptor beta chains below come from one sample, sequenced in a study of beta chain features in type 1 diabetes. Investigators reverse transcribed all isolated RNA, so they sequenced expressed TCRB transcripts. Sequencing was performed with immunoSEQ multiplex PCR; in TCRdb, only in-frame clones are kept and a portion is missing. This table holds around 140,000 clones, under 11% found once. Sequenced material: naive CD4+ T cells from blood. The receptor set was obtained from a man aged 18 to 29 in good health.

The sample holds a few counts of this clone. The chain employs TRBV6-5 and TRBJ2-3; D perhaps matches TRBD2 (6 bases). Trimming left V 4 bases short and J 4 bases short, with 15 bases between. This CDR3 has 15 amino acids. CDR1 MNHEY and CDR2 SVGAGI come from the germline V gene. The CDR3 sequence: CASSSYGGDSDTQYF. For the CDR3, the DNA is TGTGCCAGCAGTTCTTACGGGGGTGATTCAGATACGCAGTATTTT.

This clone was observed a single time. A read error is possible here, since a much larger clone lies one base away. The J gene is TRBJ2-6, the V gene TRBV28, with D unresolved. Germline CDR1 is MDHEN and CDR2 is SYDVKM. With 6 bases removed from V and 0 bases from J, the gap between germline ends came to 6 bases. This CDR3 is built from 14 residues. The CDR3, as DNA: TGTGCCAGCAGCCGCAGCTCTGGGGCCAACGTCCTGACTTTC. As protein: CASSRSSGANVLTF.

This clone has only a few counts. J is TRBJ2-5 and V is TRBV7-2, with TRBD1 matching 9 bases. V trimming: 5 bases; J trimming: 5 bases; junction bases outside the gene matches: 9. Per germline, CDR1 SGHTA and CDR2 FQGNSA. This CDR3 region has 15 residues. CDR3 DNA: TGTGCCAGCAGCACCGGAAACAGGGGGCATGAGACCCAGTACTTC. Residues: CASSTGNRGHETQYF.

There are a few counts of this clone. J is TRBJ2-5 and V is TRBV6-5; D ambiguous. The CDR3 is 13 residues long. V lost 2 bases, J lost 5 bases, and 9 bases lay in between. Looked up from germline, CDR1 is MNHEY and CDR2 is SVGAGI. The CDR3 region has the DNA TGTGCCAGCAGTTACGGTGAGCGTGAGACCCAGTACTTC. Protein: CASSYGERETQYF.

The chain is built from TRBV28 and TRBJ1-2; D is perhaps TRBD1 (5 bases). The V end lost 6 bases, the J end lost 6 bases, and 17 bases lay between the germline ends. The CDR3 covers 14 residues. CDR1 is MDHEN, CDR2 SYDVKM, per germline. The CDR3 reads CASRSRFQGHGYTF. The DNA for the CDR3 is TGTGCCAGCAGAAGTAGATTTCAGGGCCATGGCTACACCTTC.

CDR3 sequence reads: CASSVGLNSGANVLTF. The CDR3 DNA follows: TGTGCCAGCAGCGTTGGCCTGAACTCTGGGGCCAACGTCCTGACTTTC. V and J are TRBV9 and TRBJ2-6; D unresolved. The CDR3 consists of 16 residues. Trimming left V 2 bases short and J 0 bases short, with 9 bases between. The germline V gene encodes CDR1 SGDLS and CDR2 YYNGEE.

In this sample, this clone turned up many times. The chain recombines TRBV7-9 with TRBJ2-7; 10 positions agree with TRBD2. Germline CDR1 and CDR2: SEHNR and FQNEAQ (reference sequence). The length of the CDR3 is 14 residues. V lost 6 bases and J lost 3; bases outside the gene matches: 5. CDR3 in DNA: TGTGCCAGCAGGCGGACTAGCGGAGACTACGAGCAGTACTTC. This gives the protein CASRRTSGDYEQYF.

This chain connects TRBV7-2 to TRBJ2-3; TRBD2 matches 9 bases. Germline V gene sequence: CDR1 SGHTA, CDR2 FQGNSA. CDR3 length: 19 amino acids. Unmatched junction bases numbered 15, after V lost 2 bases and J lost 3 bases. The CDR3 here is CASSLMYSVGSGGTDTQYF. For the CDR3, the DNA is TGTGCCAGCAGCTTAATGTATTCTGTGGGTAGCGGGGGTACAGATACGCAGTATTTT.

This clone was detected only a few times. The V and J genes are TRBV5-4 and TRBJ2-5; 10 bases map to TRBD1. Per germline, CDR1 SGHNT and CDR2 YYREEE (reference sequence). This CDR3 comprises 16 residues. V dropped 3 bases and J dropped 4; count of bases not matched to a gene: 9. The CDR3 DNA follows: TGTGCCAGCAGCTCGGGGACAGGGGTATCGGGAGAGACCCAGTACTTC. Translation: CASSSGTGVSGETQYF.

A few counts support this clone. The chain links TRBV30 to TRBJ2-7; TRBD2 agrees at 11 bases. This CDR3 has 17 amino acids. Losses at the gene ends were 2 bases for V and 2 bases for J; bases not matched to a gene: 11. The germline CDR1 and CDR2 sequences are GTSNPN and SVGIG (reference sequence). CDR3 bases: TGTGCCTGGAGTCCGATTCGAATAGCGGGGGGGACCTACGAGCAGTACTTC. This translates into CAWSPIRIAGGTYEQYF. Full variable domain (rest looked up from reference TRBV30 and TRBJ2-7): SQTIHQWPATLVQPVGSPLSLECTVEGTSNPNLYWYRQAAGRGLQLLFYSVGIGQISSEVPQNLSASRPQDRQFILSSKKLLLSDSGFYLCAWSPIRIAGGTYEQYFGPGTRLTVT.

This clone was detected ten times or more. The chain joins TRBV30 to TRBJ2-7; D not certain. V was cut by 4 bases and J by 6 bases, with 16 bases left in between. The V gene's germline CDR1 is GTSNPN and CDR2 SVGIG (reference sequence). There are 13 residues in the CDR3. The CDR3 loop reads CAWTLGSAIEQYF. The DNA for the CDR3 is TGTGCCTGGACACTCGGCAGCGCGATCGAGCAGTACTTC.

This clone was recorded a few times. The CDR3 spells CAILGLPSGEQETQYF. CDR3 DNA: TGTGCCATTTTGGGCCTTCCTAGCGGGGAGCAAGAGACCCAGTACTTC. This rearrangement joins TRBV2 to TRBJ2-5, with 9 positions matching TRBD2. V lost 10 bases to trimming and J lost 2 bases; unmatched junction nucleotides: 14. The CDR3 runs 16 residues. Looked up from germline, CDR1 is SNHLY and CDR2 is FYNNEI.

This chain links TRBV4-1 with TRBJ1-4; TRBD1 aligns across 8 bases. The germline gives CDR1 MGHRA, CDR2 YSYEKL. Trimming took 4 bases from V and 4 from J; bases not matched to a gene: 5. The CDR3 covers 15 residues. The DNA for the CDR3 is TGCGCCAGCAGCCCGGGACAGGAGGTTAATGAAAAACTGTTTTTT. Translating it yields CASSPGQEVNEKLFF.

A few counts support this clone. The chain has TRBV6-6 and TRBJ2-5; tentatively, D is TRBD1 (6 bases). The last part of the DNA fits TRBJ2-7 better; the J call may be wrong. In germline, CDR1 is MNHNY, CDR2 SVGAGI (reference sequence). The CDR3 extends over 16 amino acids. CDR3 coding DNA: TGTGCCAGCAGTTCCCAACCTTACAGGGATACCTACGAGCAGTACTTC. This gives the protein CASSSQPYRDTYEQYF.

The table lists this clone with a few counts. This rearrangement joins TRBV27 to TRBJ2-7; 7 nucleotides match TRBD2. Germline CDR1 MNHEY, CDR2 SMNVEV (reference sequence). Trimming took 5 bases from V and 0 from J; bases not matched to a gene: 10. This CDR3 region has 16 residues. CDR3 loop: CASSPREREFSYEQYF. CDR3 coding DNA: TGTGCCAGCAGTCCCAGGGAGCGGGAATTCTCCTACGAGCAGTACTTC.

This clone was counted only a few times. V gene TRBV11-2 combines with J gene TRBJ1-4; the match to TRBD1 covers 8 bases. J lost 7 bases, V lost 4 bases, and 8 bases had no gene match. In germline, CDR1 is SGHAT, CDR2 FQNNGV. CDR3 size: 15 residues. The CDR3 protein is CASSSQGARGEKLFF. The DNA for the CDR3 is TGTGCCAGCAGCTCCCAGGGGGCTAGGGGTGAAAAACTGTTTTTT.

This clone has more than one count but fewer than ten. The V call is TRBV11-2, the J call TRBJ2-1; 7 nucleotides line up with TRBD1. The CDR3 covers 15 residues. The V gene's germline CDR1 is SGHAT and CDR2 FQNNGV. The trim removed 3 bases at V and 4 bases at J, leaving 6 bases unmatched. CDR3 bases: TGTGCCAGCAGCTTCCCGGGACAGAAGTACAATGAGCAGTTCTTC. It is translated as CASSFPGQKYNEQFF.

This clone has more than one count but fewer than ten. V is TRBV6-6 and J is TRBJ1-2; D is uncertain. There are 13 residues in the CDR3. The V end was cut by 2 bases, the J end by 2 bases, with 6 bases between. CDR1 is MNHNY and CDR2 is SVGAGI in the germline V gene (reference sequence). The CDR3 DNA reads TGTGCCAGCAGTTACGGGGAGAACTATGGCTACACCTTC. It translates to CASSYGENYGYTF.

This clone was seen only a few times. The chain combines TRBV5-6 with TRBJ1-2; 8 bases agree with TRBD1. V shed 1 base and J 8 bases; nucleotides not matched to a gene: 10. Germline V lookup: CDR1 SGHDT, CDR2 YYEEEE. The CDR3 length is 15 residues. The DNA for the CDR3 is TGTGCCAGCAGCTTGAAGAGCGTCAGGGGGCGAGGCTACACCTTC. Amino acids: CASSLKSVRGRGYTF.

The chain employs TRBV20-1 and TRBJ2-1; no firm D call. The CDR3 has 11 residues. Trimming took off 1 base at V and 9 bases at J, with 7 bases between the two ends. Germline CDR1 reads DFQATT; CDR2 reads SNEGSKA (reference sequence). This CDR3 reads CSARVGAEQFF. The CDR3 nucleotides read TGCAGTGCTAGAGTGGGCGCTGAGCAGTTCTTC.

Here the CDR3 reads CASSFQVTNEKLFF. The CDR3 nucleotides are TGTGCCAGCAGCTTCCAGGTTACTAATGAAAAACTGTTTTTT. The chain carries TRBV7-9 and TRBJ1-4; D gene ambiguous. Per the germline V gene, CDR1 is SEHNR and CDR2 is FQNEAQ (reference sequence). Trimming removed 3 bases at V and 2 bases at J, with 7 bases between. This CDR3 spans 14 amino acids.

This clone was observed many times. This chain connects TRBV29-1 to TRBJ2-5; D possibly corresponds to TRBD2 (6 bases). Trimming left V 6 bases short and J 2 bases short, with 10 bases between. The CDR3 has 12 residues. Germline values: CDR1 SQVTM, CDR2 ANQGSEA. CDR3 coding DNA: TGCAGCGTCGCGGGACCTCAAGAGACCCAGTACTTC. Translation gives CSVAGPQETQYF.

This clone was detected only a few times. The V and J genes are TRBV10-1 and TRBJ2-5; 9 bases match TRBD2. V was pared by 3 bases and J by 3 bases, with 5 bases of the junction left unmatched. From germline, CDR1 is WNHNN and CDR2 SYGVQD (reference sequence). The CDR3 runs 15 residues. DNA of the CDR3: TGCGCCAGCAGTGACCTTAGCGGGGGAGAAGAGACCCAGTACTTC. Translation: CASSDLSGGEETQYF.

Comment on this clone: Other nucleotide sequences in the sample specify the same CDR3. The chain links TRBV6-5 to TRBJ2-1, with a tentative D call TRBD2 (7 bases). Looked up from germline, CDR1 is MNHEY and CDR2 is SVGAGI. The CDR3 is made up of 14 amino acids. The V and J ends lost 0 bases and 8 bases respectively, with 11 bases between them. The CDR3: CASSYSTGGHEQFF. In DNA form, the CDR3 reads TGTGCCAGCAGTTACTCGACGGGGGGCCATGAGCAGTTCTTC.

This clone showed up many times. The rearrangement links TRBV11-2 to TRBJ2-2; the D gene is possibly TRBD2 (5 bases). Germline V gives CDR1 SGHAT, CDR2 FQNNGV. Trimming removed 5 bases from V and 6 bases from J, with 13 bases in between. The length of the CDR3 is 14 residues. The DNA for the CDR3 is TGTGCCAGCAGCCCGTGGGCTAGCCCCGGGGAGCTGTTTTTT. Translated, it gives CASSPWASPGELFF.